The following is a TCR beta chain sequence with its context. Its antigen is not known. These data originate in a study of cytomegalovirus exposure and HLA in healthy donors. A multiplex PCR was run with 60 Vbeta primers and 13 Jbeta primers. This table comes from immunoSEQ multiplex PCR, and its TCRdb copy is limited to in-frame clones, with some not included. The sample shows tens of thousands of clones, more than 80% of them seen only once. Study-wide findings and caveats: Some public TCRs appeared in many individuals, while most sequences were rare. The classifier was said to identify cytomegalovirus status with high specificity and sensitivity.

From germline, CDR1 is SGHNT and CDR2 YYREEE (reference sequence). The CDR3 is 18 residues long. Trimming removed 1 base from V and 1 base from J; junction bases left unmatched: 6. This clonotype was sampled from a human donor in good health. The V call is TRBV5-4, the J call TRBJ2-3, with TRBD2 matching 13 bases. Sequencing used PBMCs. Written as DNA, the CDR3 is TGTGCCAGCAGCTTGACTCCCGGACTAGCGGGGGGCACAGATACGCAGTATTTT. This gives the protein CASSLTPGLAGGTDTQYF.